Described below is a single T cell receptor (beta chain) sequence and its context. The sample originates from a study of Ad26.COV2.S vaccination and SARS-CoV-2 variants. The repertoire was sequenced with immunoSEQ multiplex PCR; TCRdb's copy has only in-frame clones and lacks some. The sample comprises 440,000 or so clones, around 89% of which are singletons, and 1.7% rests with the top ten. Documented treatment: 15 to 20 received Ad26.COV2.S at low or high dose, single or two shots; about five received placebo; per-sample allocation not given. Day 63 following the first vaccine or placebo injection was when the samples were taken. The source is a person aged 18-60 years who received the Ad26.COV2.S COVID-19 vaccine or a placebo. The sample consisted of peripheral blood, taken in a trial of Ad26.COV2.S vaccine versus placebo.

This chain's CDR3 is CASSTRLVGYEQYF. As DNA, the CDR3 is TGTGCCAGCAGCACGAGACTAGTAGGCTACGAGCAGTACTTC. The chain couples TRBV21-1 to TRBJ2-7; TRBD2, the table's D call, was not compared with the DNA. TRBV21-1 is described as a pseudogene. The CDR3 is 14 residues long.